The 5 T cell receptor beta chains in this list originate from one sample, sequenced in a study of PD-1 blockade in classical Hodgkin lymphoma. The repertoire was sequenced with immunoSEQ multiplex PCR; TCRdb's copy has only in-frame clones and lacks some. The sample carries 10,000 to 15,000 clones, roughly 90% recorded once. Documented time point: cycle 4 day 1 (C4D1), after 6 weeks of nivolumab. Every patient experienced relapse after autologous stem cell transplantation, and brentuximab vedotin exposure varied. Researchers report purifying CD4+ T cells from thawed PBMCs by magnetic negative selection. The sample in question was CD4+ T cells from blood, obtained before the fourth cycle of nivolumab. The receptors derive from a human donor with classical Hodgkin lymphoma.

This CDR3 is CASSEGTRHYGYTF. Here the CDR3 DNA reads TGTGCCAGCAGTGAAGGGACACGTCACTATGGCTACACCTTC. This chain connects TRBV2 to TRBJ1-2; D may be TRBD1 (5 bases). In germline, CDR1 is SNHLY, CDR2 FYNNEI. The V end was cut by 1 base, the J end by 3 bases, with 9 bases between. The CDR3 runs to 14 residues. The full variable domain, completed using reference TRBV2 and TRBJ1-2, is EPEVTQTPSHQVTQMGQEVILRCVPISNHLYFYWYRQILGQKVEFLVSFYNNEISEKSEIFDDQFSVERPDGSNFTLKIRSTKLEDSAMYFCASSEGTRHYGYTFGSGTRLTVV.

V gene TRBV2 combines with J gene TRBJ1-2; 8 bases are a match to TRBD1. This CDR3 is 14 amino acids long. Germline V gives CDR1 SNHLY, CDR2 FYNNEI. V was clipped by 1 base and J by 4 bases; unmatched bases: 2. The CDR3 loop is CASSEGQGPYGYTF. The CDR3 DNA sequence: TGTGCCAGCAGTGAAGGACAGGGGCCCTATGGCTACACCTTC.

The CDR3 nucleotides are TGTGCCAGCAGTTACTCGGCCGGGAGGAGATATGGCTACACCTTC. This codes for CASSYSAGRRYGYTF. The chain carries TRBV6-6 and TRBJ1-2; D not certain. Trimming stripped 0 bases from V and 5 bases from J, with 13 bases between. Germline CDR1 reads MNHNY; CDR2 reads SVGAGI (reference sequence). This CDR3 has 15 amino acids.

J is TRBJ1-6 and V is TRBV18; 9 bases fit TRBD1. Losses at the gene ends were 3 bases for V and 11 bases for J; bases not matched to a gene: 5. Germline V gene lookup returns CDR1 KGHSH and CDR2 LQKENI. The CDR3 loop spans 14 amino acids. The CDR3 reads CASSPEGQGTPLHF. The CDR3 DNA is TGTGCCAGCTCACCCGAGGGACAGGGTACACCCCTCCACTTT.

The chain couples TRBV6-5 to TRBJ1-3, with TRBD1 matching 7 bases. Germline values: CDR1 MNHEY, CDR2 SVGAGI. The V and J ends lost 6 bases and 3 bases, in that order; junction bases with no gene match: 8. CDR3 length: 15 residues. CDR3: CASSPPGQDGNTIYF. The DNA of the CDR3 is TGTGCCAGCAGCCCTCCTGGACAGGATGGAAACACCATATATTTT.